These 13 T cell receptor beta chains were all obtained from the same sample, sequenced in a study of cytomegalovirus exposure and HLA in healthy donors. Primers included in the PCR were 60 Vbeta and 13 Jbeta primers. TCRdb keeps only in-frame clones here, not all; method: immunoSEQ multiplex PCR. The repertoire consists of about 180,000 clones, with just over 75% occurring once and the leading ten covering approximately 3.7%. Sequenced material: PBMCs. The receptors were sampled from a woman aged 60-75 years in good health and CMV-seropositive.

The CDR3 nucleotides are TGTGCCAGCTCACCACTCGAGGATTCTGGAAACACCATATATTTT. This codes for CASSPLEDSGNTIYF. The chain is built from TRBV18 and TRBJ1-3; D remains ambiguous. V dropped 1 base and J dropped 1 base, with 8 bases sitting between them. The CDR3 covers 15 residues. From germline, CDR1 is KGHSH and CDR2 LQKENI.

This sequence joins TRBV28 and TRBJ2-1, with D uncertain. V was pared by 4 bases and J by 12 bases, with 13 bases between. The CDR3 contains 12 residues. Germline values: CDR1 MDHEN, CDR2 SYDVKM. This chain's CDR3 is CASSSDPRGQFF. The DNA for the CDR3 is TGTGCCAGCAGTTCCGACCCGCGCGGGCAGTTCTTC.

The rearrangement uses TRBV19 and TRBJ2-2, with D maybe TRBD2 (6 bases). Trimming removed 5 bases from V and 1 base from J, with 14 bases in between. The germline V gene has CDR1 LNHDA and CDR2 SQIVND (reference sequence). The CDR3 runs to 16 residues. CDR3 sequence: CASSHRGKGNTGELFF. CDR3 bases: TGTGCCAGTAGTCACCGGGGGAAGGGGAACACCGGGGAGCTGTTTTTT. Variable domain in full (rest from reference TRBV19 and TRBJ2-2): DGGITQSPKYLFRKEGQNVTLSCEQNLNHDAMYWYRQDPGQGLRLIYYSQIVNDFQKGDIAEGYSVSREKKESFPLTVTSAQKNPTAFYLCASSHRGKGNTGELFFGEGSRLTVL.

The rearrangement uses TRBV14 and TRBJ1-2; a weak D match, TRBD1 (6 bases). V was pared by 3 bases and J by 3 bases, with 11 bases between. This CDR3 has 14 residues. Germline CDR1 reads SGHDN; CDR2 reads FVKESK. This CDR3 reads CASSQGSGDYGYTF. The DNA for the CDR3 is TGTGCCAGCAGCCAGGGCTCAGGGGACTATGGCTACACCTTC.

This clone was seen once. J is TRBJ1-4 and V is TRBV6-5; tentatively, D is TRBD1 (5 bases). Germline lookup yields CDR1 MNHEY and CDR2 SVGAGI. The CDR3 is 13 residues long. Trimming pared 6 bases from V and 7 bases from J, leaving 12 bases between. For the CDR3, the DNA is TGTGCCAGCAGACGCGGGACGGCTGAAAAACTGTTTTTT. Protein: CASRRGTAEKLFF.

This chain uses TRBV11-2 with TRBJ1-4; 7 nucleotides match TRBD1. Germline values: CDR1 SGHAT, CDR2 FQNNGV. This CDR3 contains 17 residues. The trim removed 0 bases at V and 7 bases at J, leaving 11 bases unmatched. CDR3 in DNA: TGTGCCAGCAGCTTAGATCAAAAGGGGGCAGGGGGTGAAAAACTGTTTTTT. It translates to CASSLDQKGAGGEKLFF.

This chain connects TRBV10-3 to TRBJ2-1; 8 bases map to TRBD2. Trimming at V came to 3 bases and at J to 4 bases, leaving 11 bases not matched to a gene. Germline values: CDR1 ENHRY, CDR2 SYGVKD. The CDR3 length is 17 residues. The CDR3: CAISDQFRLALYNEQFF. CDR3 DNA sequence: TGTGCCATCAGTGACCAATTCCGACTAGCGCTATACAATGAGCAGTTCTTC.

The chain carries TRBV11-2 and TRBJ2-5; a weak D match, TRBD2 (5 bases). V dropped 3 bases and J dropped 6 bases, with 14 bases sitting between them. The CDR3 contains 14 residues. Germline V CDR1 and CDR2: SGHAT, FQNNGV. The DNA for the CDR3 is TGTGCCAGCAGCTTGGGAGTAGGGCGTCAGACCCAGTACTTC. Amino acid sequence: CASSLGVGRQTQYF.

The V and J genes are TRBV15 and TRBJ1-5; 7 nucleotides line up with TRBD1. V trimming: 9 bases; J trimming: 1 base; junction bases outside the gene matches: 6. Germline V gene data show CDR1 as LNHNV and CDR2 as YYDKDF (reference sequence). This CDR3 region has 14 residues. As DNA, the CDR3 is TGTGCCACGATGGACAGGAGAAGCAATCAGCCCCAGCATTTT. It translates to CATMDRRSNQPQHF. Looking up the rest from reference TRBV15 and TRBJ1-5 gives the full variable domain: DAMVIQNPRYQVTQFGKPVTLSCSQTLNHNVMYWYQQKSSQAPKLLFHYYDKDFNNEADTPDNFQSRRPNTSFCFLDIRSPGLGDTAMYLCATMDRRSNQPQHFGDGTRLSIL.

The CDR3 protein is CASSDGTRGEQYF. The CDR3 coding sequence is TGTGCCAGCAGTGATGGGACTAGGGGCGAGCAGTACTTC. This chain uses TRBV6-1 with TRBJ2-7; TRBD2 matches 8 bases. The CDR3 is 13 amino acids. Germline V gives CDR1 MNHNS, CDR2 SASEGT. Losses at the gene ends were 3 bases for V and 6 bases for J; bases not matched to a gene: 4.

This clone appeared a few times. The CDR3 nucleotides read TGTGCCACCCAATGGGGGGTGCAGTACTTC. Protein product: CATQWGVQYF. The V call is TRBV19, the J call TRBJ2-7; D may be TRBD2 (6 bases). Germline CDR1 is LNHDA and CDR2 is SQIVND (reference sequence). This CDR3 has 10 residues. Trimming took off 10 bases at V and 9 bases at J, with 13 bases between the two ends. The variable domain in full, with the rest retrieved from reference TRBV19 and TRBJ2-7, is DGGITQSPKYLFRKEGQNVTLSCEQNLNHDAMYWYRQDPGQGLRLIYYSQIVNDFQKGDIAEGYSVSREKKESFPLTVTSAQKNPTAFYLCATQWGVQYFGPGTRLTVT.

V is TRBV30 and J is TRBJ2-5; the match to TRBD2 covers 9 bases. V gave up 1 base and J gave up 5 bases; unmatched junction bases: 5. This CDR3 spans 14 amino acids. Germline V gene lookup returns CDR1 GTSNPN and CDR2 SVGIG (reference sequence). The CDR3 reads CAWSGGGALETQYF. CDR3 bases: TGTGCCTGGAGTGGCGGGGGGGCCCTTGAGACCCAGTACTTC.

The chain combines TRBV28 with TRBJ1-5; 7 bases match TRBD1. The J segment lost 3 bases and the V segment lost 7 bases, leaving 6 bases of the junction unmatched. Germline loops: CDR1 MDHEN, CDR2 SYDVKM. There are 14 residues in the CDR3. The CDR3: CASTLDRVNQPQHF. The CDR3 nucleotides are TGTGCCAGCACCCTCGACAGGGTCAATCAGCCCCAGCATTTT.